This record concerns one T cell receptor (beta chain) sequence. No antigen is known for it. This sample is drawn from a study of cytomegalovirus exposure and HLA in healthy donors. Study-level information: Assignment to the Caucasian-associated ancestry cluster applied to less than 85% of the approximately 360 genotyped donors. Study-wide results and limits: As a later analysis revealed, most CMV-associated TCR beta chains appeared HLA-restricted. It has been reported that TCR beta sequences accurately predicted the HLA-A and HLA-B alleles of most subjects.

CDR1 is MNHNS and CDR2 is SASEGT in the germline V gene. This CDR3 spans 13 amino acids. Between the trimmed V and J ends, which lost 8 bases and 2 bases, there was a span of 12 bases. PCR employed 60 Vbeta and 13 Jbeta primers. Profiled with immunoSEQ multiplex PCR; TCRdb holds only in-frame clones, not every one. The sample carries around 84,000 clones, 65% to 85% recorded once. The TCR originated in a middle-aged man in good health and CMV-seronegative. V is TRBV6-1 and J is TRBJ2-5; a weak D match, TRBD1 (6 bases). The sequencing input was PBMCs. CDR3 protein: CASELRGQETQYF. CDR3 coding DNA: TGTGCCAGCGAATTGAGGGGGCAAGAGACCCAGTACTTC.